One sample yielded the 4 T cell receptor beta chains listed below, sequenced in a study of T-cell reconstitution after alpha-beta-depleted transplantation in children. The library targeted TCRbeta and was prepared with unique molecular identifiers. TCRdb re-called the PCR reads with MiXCR, one entry per CDR3 protein. The sample yields 200,000 to 250,000 distinct CDR3 sequences, 9% to 10% seen once. This specimen consisted of PBMCs from the stem cell graft donor, obtained from the stem cell graft. The receptors here all came from a human donor who donated a stem cell graft to a child with SCID.

This clonotype was counted at least ten times. The CDR3 DNA reads TGTGCCACCAGTGTGGGGACAGACACAGATACGCAGTATTTT. It encodes CATSVGTDTDTQYF. The chain combines TRBV24-1 with TRBJ2-3; the match to TRBD1 covers 7 bases. Germline V lookup: CDR1 KGHDR, CDR2 SFDVKD. There are 14 residues in the CDR3. J was trimmed by 2 bases and V by 5 bases; bases with no gene match: 3.

This clonotype was seen many times. A read error may account for a junction end that differs from germline. This rearrangement joins TRBV6-1 to TRBJ1-6; D gene ambiguous. CDR3 length equals 15 residues. The V gene's germline CDR1 is MNHNS and CDR2 SASEGT. CDR3 sequence reads: CASSQAGSYNSPLHF. CDR3 coding DNA: TGTGCCAGCAGTCAAGCCGGGTCATATAATTCACCCCTCCACTTT.

This clonotype has only a few counts. The chain has TRBV13 and TRBJ1-1; D unresolved. The CDR3 length is 14 residues. V was pared by 5 bases and J by 7 bases, with 17 bases between. The V gene's germline CDR1 is PRHDT and CDR2 FYEKMQ (reference sequence). The CDR3 sequence: CASSIRWQSDEAFF. The CDR3 DNA is TGTGCCAGCAGCATAAGGTGGCAGTCAGATGAAGCTTTCTTT.

In this sample, this clonotype turned up many times. V usage is TRBV18 and J usage is TRBJ2-7; D perhaps matches TRBD2 (5 bases). V gave up 2 bases and J gave up 0 bases, with 8 bases separating them. Germline V lookup: CDR1 KGHSH, CDR2 LQKENI. The CDR3 runs 14 residues. DNA for the CDR3: TGTGCCAGCTCACCAGGACTGGTCTCCTACGAGCAGTACTTC. Protein sequence: CASSPGLVSYEQYF.